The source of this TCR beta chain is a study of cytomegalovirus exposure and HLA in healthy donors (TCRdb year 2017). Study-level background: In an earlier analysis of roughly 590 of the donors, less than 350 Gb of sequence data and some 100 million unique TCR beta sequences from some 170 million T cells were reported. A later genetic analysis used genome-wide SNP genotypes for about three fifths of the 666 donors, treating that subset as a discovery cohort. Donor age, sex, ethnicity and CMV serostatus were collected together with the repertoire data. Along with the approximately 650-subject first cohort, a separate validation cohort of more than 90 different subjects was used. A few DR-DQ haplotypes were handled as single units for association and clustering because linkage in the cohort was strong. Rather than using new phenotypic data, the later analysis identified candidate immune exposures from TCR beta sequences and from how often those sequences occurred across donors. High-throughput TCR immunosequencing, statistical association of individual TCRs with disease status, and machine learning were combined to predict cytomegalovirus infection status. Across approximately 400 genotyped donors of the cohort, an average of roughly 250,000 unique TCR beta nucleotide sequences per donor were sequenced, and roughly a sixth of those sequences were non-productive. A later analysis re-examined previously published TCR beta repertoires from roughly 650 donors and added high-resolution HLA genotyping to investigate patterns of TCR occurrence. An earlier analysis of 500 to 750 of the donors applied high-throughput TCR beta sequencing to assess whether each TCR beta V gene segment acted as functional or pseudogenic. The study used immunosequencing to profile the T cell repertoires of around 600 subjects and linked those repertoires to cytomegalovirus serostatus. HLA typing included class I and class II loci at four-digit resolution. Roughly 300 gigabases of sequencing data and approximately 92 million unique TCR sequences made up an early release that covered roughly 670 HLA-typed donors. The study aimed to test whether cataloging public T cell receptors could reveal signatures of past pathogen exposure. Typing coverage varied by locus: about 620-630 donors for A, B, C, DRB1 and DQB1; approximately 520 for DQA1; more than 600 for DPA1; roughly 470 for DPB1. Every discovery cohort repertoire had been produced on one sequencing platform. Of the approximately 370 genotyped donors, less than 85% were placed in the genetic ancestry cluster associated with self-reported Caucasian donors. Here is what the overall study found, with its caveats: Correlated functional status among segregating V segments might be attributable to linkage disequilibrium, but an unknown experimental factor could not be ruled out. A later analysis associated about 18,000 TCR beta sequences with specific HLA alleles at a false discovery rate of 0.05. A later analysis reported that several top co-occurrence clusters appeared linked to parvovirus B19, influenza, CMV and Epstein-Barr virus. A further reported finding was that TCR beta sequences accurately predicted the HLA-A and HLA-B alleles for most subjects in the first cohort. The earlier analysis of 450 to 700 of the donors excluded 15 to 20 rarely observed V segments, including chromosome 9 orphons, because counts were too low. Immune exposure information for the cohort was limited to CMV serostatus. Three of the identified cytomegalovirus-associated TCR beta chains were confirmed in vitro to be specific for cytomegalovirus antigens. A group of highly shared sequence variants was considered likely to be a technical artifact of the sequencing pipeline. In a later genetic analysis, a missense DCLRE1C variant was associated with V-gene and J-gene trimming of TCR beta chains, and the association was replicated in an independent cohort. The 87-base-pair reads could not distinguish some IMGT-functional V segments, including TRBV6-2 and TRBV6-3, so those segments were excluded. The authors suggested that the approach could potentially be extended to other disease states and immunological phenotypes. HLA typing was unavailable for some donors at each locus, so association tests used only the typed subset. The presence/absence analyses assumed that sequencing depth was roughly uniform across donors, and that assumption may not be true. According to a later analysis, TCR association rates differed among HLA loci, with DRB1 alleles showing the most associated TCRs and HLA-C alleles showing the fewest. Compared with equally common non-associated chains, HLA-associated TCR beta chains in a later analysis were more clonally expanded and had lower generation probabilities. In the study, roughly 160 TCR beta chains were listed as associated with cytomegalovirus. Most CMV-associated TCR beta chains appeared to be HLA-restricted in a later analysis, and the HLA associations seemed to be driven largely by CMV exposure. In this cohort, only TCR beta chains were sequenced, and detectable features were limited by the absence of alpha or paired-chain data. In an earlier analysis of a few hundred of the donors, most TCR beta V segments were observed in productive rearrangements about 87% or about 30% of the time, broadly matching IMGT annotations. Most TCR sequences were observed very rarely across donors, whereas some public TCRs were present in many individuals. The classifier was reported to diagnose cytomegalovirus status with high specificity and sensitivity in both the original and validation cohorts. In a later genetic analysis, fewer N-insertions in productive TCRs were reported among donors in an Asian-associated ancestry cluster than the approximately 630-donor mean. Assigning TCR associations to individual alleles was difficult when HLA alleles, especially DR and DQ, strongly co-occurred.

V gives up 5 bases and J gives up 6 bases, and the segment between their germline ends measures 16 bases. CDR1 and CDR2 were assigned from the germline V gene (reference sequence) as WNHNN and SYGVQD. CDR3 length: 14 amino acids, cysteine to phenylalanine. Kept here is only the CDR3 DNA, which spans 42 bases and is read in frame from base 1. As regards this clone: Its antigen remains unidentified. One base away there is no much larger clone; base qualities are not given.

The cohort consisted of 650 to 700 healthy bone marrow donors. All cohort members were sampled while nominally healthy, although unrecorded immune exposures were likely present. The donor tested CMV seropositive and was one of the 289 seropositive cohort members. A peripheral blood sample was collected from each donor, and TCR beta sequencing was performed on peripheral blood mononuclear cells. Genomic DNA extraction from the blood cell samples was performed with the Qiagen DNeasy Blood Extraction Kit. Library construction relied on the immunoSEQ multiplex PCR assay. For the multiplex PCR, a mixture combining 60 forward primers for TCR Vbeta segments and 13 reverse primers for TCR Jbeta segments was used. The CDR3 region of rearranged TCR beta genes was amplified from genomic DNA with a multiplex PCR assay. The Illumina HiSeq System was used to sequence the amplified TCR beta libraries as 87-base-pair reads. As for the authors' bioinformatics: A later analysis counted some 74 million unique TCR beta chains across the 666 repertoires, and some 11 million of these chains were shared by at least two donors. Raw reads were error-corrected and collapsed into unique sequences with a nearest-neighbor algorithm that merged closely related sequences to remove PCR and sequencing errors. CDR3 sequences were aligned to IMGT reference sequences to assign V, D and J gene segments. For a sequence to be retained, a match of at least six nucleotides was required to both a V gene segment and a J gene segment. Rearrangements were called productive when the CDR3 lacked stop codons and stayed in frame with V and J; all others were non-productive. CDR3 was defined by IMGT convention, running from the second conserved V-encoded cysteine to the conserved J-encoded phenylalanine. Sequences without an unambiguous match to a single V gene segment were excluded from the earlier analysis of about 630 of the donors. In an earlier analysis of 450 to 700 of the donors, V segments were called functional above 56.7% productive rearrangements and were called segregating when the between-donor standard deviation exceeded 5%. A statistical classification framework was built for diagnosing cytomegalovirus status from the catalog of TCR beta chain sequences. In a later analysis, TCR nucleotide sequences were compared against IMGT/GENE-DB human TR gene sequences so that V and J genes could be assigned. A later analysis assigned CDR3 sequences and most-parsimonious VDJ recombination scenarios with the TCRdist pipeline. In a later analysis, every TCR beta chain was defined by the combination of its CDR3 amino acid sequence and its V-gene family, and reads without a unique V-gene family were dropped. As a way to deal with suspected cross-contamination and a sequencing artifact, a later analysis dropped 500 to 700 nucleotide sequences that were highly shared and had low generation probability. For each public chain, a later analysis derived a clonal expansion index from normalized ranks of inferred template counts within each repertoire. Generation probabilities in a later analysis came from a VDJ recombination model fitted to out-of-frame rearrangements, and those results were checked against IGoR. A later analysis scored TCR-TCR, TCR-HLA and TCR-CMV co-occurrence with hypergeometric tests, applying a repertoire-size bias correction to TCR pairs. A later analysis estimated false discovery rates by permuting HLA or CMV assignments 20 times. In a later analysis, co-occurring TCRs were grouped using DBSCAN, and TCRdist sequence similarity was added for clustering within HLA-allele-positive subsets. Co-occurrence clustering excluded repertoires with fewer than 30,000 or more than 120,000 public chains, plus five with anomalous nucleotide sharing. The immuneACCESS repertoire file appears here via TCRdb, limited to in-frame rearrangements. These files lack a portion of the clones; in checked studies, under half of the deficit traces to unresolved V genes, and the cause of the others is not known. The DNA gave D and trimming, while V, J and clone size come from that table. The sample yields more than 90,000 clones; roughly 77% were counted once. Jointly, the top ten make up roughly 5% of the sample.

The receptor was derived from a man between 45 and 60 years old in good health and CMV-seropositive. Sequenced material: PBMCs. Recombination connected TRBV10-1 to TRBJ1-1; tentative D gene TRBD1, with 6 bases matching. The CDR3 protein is CASSHTGSQAEAFF. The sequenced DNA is TGCGCCAGCAGTCACACAGGGAGCCAAGCTGAAGCTTTCTTT.